Each of the 3 T cell receptor beta chains below was sequenced from the same sample in a study of blood T cell repertoires in COVID-19. The repertoire was sequenced with immunoSEQ multiplex PCR; TCRdb's copy has only in-frame clones and lacks some. The data show approximately 75,000 clones, nearly 90% seen once. The sequencing input was peripheral blood. Receptors were obtained from a man aged 45-60 years with acute or convalescent COVID-19.

V and J are TRBV29-1 and TRBJ1-1; D unresolved. The V and J ends lost 4 bases and 1 base respectively, with 4 bases between them. The CDR3 extends over 11 amino acids. Looked up from germline, CDR1 is SQVTM and CDR2 is ANQGSEA. The CDR3 region has the DNA TGCAGCGTTGGTAGGAACACTGAAGCTTTCTTT. It is translated as CSVGRNTEAFF.

CDR3 region: CASSLQGQPQHF. CDR3 coding DNA: TGTGCCAGCAGTTTACAGGGCCAGCCCCAGCATTTT. V is TRBV28 and J is TRBJ1-5; possible D gene TRBD1, 5 bases. CDR3 length: 12 residues. CDR1 is MDHEN and CDR2 is SYDVKM in the germline V gene. V was cut by 2 bases and J by 7 bases, with 6 bases left in between.

The rearrangement links TRBV28 to TRBJ2-3; 16 positions match TRBD2. V shed 6 bases, J shed 4 bases, and the junction held 7 bases outside the gene matches. This CDR3 has 17 amino acids. Germline lookup yields CDR1 MDHEN and CDR2 SYDVKM. This CDR3 reads CASRSGTSGGAADTQYF. In DNA, the CDR3 is TGTGCCAGCAGGTCCGGGACTAGCGGGGGGGCAGCAGATACGCAGTATTTT. Filled out from reference TRBV28 and TRBJ2-3, the complete variable domain reads DVKVTQSSRYLVKRTGEKVFLECVQDMDHENMFWYRQDPGLGLRLIYFSYDVKMKEKGDIPEGYSVSREKKERFSLILESASTNQTSMYLCASRSGTSGGAADTQYFGPGTRLTVL.